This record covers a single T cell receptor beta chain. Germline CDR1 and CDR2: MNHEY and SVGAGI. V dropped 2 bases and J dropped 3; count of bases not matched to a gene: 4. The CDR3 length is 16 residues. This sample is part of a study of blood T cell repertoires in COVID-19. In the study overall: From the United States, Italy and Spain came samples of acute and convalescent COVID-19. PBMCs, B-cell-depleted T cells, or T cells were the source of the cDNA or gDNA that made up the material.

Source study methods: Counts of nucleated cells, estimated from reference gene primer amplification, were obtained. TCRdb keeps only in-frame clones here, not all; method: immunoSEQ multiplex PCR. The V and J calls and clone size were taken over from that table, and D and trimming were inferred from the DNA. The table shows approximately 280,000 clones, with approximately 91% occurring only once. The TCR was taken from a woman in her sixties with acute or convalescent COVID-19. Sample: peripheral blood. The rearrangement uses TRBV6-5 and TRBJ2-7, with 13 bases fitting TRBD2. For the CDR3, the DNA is TGTGCCAGCAGTTACAGTGGACTAGCGGGGGACTACGAGCAGTACTTC. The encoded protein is CASSYSGLAGDYEQYF.